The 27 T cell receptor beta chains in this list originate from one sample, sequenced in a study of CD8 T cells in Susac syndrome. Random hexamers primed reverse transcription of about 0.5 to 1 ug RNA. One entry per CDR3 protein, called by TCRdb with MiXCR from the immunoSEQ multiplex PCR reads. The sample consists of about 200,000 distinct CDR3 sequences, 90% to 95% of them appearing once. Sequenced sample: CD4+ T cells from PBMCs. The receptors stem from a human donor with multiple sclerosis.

The CDR3 DNA reads TGCGCCAGCAGCCACGTCGGACTAGCGGGAGCGAATGTCGAGACCCAGTACTTC. Residues: CASSHVGLAGANVETQYF. The chain employs TRBV4-1 and TRBJ2-5; 13 bases map to TRBD2. The trim removed 3 bases at V and 5 bases at J, leaving 12 bases unmatched. CDR1 is MGHRA and CDR2 is YSYEKL in the germline V gene. The CDR3 loop spans 18 amino acids.

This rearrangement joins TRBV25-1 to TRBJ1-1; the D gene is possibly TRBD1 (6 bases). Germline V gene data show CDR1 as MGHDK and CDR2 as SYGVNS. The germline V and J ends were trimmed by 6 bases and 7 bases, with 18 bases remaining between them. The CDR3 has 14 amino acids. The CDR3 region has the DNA TGTGCCAGCAGCCTGGGGGGGGCGATGGGTGAAGCTTTCTTT. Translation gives CASSLGGAMGEAFF.

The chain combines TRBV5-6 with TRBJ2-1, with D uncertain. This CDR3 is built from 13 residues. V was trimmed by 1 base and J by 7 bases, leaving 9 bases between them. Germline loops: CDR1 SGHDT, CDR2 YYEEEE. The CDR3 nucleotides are TGTGCCAGCAGCTTGAGGACCCCTAATGAGCAGTTCTTC. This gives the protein CASSLRTPNEQFF.

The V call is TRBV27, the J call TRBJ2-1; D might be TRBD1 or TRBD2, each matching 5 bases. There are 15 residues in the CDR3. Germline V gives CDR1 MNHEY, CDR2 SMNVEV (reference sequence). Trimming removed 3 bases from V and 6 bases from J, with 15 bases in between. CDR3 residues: CASSFGAGWGNEQFF. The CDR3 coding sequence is TGTGCCAGCAGTTTCGGGGCAGGGTGGGGCAATGAGCAGTTCTTC.

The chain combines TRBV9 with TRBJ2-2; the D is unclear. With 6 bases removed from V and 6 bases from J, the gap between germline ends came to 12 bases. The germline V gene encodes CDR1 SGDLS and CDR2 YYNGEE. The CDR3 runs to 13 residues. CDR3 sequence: CASTTAQAGELFF. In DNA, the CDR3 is TGTGCCAGCACGACGGCGCAGGCCGGGGAGCTGTTTTTT.

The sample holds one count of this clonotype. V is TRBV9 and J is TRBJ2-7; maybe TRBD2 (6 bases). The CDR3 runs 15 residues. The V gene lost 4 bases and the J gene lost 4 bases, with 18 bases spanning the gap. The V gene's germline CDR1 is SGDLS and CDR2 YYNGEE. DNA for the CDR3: TGTGCCAGCAGCTCCAGTGGGGGGAGATCATACGAGCAGTACTTC. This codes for CASSSSGGRSYEQYF.

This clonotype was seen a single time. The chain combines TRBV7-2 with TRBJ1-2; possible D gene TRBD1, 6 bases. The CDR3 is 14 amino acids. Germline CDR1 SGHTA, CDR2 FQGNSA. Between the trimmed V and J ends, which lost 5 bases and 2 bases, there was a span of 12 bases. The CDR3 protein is CASSPGHQNYGYTF. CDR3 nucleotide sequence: TGTGCCAGCAGCCCGGGACACCAAAACTATGGCTACACCTTC.

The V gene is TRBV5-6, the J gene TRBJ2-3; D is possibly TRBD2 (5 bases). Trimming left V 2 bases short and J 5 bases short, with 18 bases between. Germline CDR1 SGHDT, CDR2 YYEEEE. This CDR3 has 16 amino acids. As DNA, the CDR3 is TGTGCCAGCAGCTTTGAGGGCTCTAGACCGGGAGATACGCAGTATTTT. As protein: CASSFEGSRPGDTQYF.

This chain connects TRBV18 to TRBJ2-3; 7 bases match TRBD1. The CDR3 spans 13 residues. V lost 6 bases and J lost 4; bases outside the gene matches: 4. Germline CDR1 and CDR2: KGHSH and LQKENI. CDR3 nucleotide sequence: TGTGCCAGCTCCAGGGACAGTCCAGATACGCAGTATTTT. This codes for CASSRDSPDTQYF.

Here the CDR3 DNA reads TGTGCCAGCAGCTTTGGACAGTTCAATCAGCCCCAGCATTTT. This translates into CASSFGQFNQPQHF. The chain carries TRBV7-9 and TRBJ1-5; a possible D gene is TRBD1 (6 bases). V lost 3 bases and J lost 3, with 9 bases in between. CDR3 length: 14 residues. The germline CDR1 and CDR2 sequences are SEHNR and FQNEAQ (reference sequence).

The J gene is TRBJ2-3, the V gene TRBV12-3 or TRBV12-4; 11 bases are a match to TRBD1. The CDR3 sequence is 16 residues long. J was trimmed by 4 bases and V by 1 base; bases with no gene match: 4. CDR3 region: CASSLDGTGGADTQYF. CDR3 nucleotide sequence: TGTGCCAGCAGTTTAGATGGGACAGGGGGGGCAGATACGCAGTATTTT.

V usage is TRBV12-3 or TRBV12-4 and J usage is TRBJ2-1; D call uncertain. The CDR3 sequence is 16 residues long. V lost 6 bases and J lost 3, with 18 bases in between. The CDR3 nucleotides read TGTGCCAGCAGGGTAGGCGGACCCAACCTCTACAATGAGCAGTTCTTC. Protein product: CASRVGGPNLYNEQFF.

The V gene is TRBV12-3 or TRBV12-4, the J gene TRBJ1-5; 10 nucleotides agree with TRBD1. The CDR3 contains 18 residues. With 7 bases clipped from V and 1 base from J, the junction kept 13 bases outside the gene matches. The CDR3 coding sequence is TGTGCCAGCACCCGCCGAGACAGGGGGCTGAGGAGCAATCAGCCCCAGCATTTT. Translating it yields CASTRRDRGLRSNQPQHF.

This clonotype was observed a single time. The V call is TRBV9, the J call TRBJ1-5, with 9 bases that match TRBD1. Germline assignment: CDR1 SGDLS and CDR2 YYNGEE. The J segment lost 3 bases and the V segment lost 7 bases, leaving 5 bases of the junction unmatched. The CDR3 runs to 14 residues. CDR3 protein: CASGTGGINQPQHF. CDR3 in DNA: TGTGCCAGCGGAACAGGGGGCATCAATCAGCCCCAGCATTTT.

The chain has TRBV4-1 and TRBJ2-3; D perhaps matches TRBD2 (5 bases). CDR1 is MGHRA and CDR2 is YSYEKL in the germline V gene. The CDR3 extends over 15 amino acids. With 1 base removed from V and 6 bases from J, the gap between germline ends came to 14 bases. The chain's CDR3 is CASSQGVGVRDTQYF. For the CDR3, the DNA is TGCGCCAGCAGCCAAGGGGTGGGAGTCCGGGATACGCAGTATTTT.

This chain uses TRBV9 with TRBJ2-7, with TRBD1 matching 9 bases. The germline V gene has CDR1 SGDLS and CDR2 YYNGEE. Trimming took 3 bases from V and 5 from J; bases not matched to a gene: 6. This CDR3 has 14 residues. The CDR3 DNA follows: TGTGCCAGCAGCGCAGGACAGGGGCGGAACGAGCAGTACTTC. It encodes CASSAGQGRNEQYF. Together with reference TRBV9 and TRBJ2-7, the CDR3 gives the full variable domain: DSGVTQTPKHLITATGQRVTLRCSPRSGDLSVYWYQQSLDQGLQFLIQYYNGEERAKGNILERFSAQQFPDLHSELNLSSLELGDSALYFCASSAGQGRNEQYFGPGTRLTVT.

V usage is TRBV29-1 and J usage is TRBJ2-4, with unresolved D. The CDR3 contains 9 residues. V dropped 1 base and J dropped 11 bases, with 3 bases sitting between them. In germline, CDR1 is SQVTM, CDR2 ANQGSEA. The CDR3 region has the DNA TGCAGCGTTGAAGTGGTTCAGTACTTC. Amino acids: CSVEVVQYF.

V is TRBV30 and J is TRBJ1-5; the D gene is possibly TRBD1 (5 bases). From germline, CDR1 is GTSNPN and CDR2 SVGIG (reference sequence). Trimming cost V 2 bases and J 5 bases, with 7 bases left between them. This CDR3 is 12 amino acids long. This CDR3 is CAWSPGDQPQHF. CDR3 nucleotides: TGTGCCTGGAGTCCGGGGGATCAGCCCCAGCATTTT.

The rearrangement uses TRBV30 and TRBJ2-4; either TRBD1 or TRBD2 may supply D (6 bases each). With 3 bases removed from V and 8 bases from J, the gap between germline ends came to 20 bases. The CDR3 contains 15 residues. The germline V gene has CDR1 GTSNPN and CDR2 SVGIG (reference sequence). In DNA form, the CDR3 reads TGTGCCTGGAGGGGCCGGGGGCGCGCAGTTGACATTCAGTACTTC. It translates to CAWRGRGRAVDIQYF.

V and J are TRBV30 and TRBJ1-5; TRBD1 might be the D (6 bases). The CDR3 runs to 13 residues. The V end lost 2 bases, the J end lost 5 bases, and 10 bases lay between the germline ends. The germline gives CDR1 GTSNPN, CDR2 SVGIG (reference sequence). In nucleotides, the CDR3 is TGTGCCTGGAGTATACAGGGATATCAGCCCCAGCATTTT. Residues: CAWSIQGYQPQHF.

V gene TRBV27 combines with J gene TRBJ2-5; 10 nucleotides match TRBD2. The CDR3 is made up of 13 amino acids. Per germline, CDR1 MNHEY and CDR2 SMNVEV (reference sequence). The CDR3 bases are TGTGCTACCCGGATAGCGGGAGGAGAGACCCAGTACTTC. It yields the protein CATRIAGGETQYF.

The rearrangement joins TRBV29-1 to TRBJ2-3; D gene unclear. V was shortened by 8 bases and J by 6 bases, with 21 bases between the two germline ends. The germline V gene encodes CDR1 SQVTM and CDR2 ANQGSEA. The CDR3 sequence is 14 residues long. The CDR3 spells CSPLSTSWWDTQYF. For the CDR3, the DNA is TGCAGCCCTCTTTCGACATCCTGGTGGGATACGCAGTATTTT.

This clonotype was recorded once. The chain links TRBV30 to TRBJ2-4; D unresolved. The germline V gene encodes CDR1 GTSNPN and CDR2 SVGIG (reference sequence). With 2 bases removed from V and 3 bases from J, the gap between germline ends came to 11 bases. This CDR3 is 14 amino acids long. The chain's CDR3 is CAWSRDADKNIQYF. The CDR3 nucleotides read TGTGCCTGGAGTAGGGATGCGGACAAAAACATTCAGTACTTC.

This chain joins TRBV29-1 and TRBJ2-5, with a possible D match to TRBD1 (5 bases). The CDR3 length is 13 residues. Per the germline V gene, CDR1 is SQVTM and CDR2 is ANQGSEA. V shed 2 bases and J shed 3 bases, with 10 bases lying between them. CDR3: CSVERTQKETQYF. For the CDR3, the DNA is TGCAGCGTTGAAAGGACACAGAAAGAGACCCAGTACTTC.

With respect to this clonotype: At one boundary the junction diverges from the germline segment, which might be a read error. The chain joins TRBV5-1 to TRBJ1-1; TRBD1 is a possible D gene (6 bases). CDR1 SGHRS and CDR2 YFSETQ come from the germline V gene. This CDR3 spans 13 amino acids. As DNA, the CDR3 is TGTGCCAGCAGTTTGACAGGGAACACTGAAGCTTTCTTT. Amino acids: CASSLTGNTEAFF.

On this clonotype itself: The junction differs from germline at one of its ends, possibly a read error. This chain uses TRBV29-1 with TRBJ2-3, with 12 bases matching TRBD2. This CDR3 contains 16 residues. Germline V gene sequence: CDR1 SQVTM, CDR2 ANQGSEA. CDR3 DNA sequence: TGCAACGTTGAGACTAGCGGGGGCAGACGTTTGGGTACGCAGTATTTT. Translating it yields CNVETSGGRRLGTQYF.

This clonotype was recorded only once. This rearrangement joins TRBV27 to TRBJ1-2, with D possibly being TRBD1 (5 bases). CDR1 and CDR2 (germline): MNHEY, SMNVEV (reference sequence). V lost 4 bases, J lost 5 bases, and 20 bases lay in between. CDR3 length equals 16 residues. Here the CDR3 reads CASSSAGPGGDYGYTF. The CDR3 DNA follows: TGTGCCAGCAGTTCCGCCGGGCCAGGAGGGGATTATGGCTACACCTTC.